These 19 T cell receptor beta chains were sequenced from one sample in a study of blood T cell repertoires in COVID-19. Sequencing was performed with immunoSEQ multiplex PCR; in TCRdb, only in-frame clones are kept and a portion is missing. The sample shows roughly 110,000 clones, approximately 90% of them seen only once. Sequencing was done on a sample of peripheral blood. These receptors came from a woman between 50 and 59 years old with acute or convalescent COVID-19.

The chain is built from TRBV5-4 and TRBJ2-1; the match to TRBD2 covers 14 bases. V was pared by 0 bases and J by 5 bases, with 4 bases of the junction left unmatched. CDR3 length equals 17 residues. The germline V gene has CDR1 SGHNT and CDR2 YYREEE (reference sequence). In nucleotides, the CDR3 is TGTGCCAGCAGCTTGGGGGGACTAGCGGGAGTCGACAATGAGCAGTTCTTC. This encodes CASSLGGLAGVDNEQFF.

The chain combines TRBV28 with TRBJ1-3, with D perhaps matching TRBD1 (5 bases). The germline V gene has CDR1 MDHEN and CDR2 SYDVKM. This CDR3 is built from 15 residues. Trimming took 5 bases from V and 4 from J, leaving 15 bases between them. DNA of the CDR3: TGTGCCAGCAGTCCGCCCGGGGGTTCGGGAAACACCATATATTTT. Protein sequence: CASSPPGGSGNTIYF. The complete variable domain, with remaining parts taken from reference TRBV28 and TRBJ1-3, reads DVKVTQSSRYLVKRTGEKVFLECVQDMDHENMFWYRQDPGLGLRLIYFSYDVKMKEKGDIPEGYSVSREKKERFSLILESASTNQTSMYLCASSPPGGSGNTIYFGEGSWLTVV.

The rearrangement uses TRBV7-9 and TRBJ1-5; the D is unclear. With 1 base removed from V and 5 bases from J, the gap between germline ends came to 6 bases. Germline V CDR1 and CDR2: SEHNR, FQNEAQ (reference sequence). This CDR3 spans 13 amino acids. DNA of the CDR3: TGTGCCAGCAGCTTAGGAGCGTATCAGCCCCAGCATTTT. Translating it yields CASSLGAYQPQHF.

The chain carries TRBV5-1 and TRBJ2-2, with D unclear. The length of the CDR3 is 14 residues. The V end was cut by 2 bases, the J end by 1 base, with 6 bases between. Germline V lookup: CDR1 SGHRS, CDR2 YFSETQ. The CDR3, as DNA: TGCGCCAGCAGCTTAACAGTGAACACCGGGGAGCTGTTTTTT. It encodes CASSLTVNTGELFF.

The chain combines TRBV28 with TRBJ2-3, with TRBD2 matching over 10 bases. CDR1 and CDR2 from the germline V gene are MDHEN and SYDVKM. V lost 5 bases, J lost 4 bases, and 9 bases stayed unmatched. The length of the CDR3 is 16 residues. CDR3 in DNA: TGTGCCAGCAGTACCCCTCTAGCGGGAGTGGCAGATACGCAGTATTTT. It is translated as CASSTPLAGVADTQYF.

V is TRBV5-1 and J is TRBJ1-6; possibly TRBD1 for D (5 bases). Germline-derived CDR1 and CDR2 are SGHRS and YFSETQ. The CDR3 consists of 17 residues. The germline V and J ends were trimmed by 1 base and 1 base, with 12 bases remaining between them. Written as DNA, the CDR3 is TGCGCCAGCAGCTTGCGTTCAGGGCTTTCCTATAATTCACCCCTCCACTTT. As protein: CASSLRSGLSYNSPLHF.

This chain links TRBV10-3 with TRBJ1-1; 8 positions agree with TRBD1. The CDR3 length is 16 residues. In germline, CDR1 is ENHRY, CDR2 SYGVKD. V gave up 7 bases and J gave up 1 base; unmatched junction bases: 11. The CDR3 protein is CAITDSPGQENTEAFF. The CDR3 nucleotides are TGTGCCATCACTGATTCACCGGGACAGGAGAACACTGAAGCTTTCTTT.

V gene TRBV6-5 combines with J gene TRBJ1-5; 8 nucleotides agree with TRBD1. V lost 6 bases, J lost 6 bases, and 7 bases stayed unmatched. Germline CDR1 reads MNHEY; CDR2 reads SVGAGI. CDR3 length: 14 residues. The CDR3, as DNA: TGTGCCAGCAGCCGGGGACAGGCGGGTCAGCCCCAGCATTTT. Residues: CASSRGQAGQPQHF.

The V and J genes are TRBV6-6 and TRBJ2-7; 10 positions match TRBD1. This CDR3 region has 15 residues. Germline V gene data show CDR1 as MNHNY and CDR2 as SVGAGI (reference sequence). V trimming: 6 bases; J trimming: 7 bases; junction bases outside the gene matches: 12. The CDR3, as DNA: TGTGCCAGCAGGCAGACCGGGACAGGGGTCGGGGAGCAGTACTTC. It translates to CASRQTGTGVGEQYF.

As for this clone: At one end the junction does not follow the germline gene, possibly because of a read error. The chain is built from TRBV5-5 and TRBJ1-2; TRBD1 matches 9 bases. Germline V gene sequence: CDR1 SGHKS, CDR2 YYEKEE (reference sequence). This CDR3 is built from 13 residues. Written as DNA, the CDR3 is TGTGCCTGCAGCTTGGACAGGGGCTATGGCTACACCTTC. It is translated as CACSLDRGYGYTF.

The rearrangement joins TRBV28 to TRBJ1-5, with D unclear. Per germline, CDR1 MDHEN and CDR2 SYDVKM. The V end lost 6 bases, the J end lost 7 bases, and 10 bases lay between the germline ends. CDR3 length: 12 amino acids. Here the CDR3 DNA reads TGTGCCAGCAGGGGAGAACGGCAGCCCCAGCATTTT. Translation gives CASRGERQPQHF.

J is TRBJ1-2 and V is TRBV5-6, with D maybe TRBD1 (6 bases). Germline CDR1 reads SGHDT; CDR2 reads YYEEEE. Deletions cut 0 bases from V and 10 bases from J, with 19 bases between. The CDR3 totals 15 residues. The CDR3 reads CASSLVAQGQKDYTF. The CDR3 DNA reads as TGTGCCAGCAGCTTGGTAGCCCAGGGGCAAAAAGACTACACCTTC.

The gene calls are TRBV11-2 and TRBJ1-3; D gene unclear. The CDR3 totals 14 residues. CDR1 is SGHAT and CDR2 is FQNNGV in the germline V gene. Trimming took 4 bases from V and 0 from J, leaving 7 bases between them. CDR3 in amino acids: CASSYKFSGNTIYF. CDR3 coding DNA: TGTGCCAGCAGCTACAAATTCTCTGGAAACACCATATATTTT. Combining the CDR3 with reference TRBV11-2 and TRBJ1-3 gives the whole variable domain EAGVAQSPRYKIIEKRQSVAFWCNPISGHATLYWYQQILGQGPKLLIQFQNNGVVDDSQLPKDRFSAERLKGVDSTLKIQPAKLEDSAVYLCASSYKFSGNTIYFGEGSWLTVV.

The chain couples TRBV29-1 to TRBJ1-2, with a tentative D call TRBD1 (5 bases). V lost 4 bases, J lost 4 bases, and 16 bases lay in between. There are 14 residues in the CDR3. The V gene's germline CDR1 is SQVTM and CDR2 ANQGSEA. CDR3 loop: CSVAVVGLGYGYTF. DNA for the CDR3: TGCAGCGTTGCGGTTGTGGGGCTGGGCTATGGCTACACCTTC. Together with reference TRBV29-1 and TRBJ1-2, the CDR3 gives the full variable domain: SAVISQKPSRDICQRGTSLTIQCQVDSQVTMMFWYRQQPGQSLTLIATANQGSEATYESGFVIDKFPISRPNLTFSTLTVSNMSPEDSSIYLCSVAVVGLGYGYTFGSGTRLTVV.

This clone was recorded only once. The chain joins TRBV10-3 to TRBJ1-1, with D hard to call. This CDR3 is built from 12 residues. Germline CDR1 and CDR2: ENHRY and SYGVKD. V was cut by 6 bases and J by 1 base, with 6 bases left in between. The CDR3 DNA reads as TGTGCCATCAGCCCAGGGAACACTGAAGCTTTCTTT. Translated: CAISPGNTEAFF.

The rearrangement uses TRBV19 and TRBJ2-7; 9 bases are shared with TRBD2. The length of the CDR3 is 13 residues. Germline CDR1 reads LNHDA; CDR2 reads SQIVND (reference sequence). After removal of 3 bases from V and 3 bases from J, the junction contained 0 bases not matched to a gene. The CDR3 sequence is CASSISGSYEQYF. The CDR3 bases are TGTGCCAGTAGTATTAGCGGGAGCTACGAGCAGTACTTC. Together with reference TRBV19 and TRBJ2-7, the CDR3 gives the full variable domain: DGGITQSPKYLFRKEGQNVTLSCEQNLNHDAMYWYRQDPGQGLRLIYYSQIVNDFQKGDIAEGYSVSREKKESFPLTVTSAQKNPTAFYLCASSISGSYEQYFGPGTRLTVT.

The V call is TRBV5-1, the J call TRBJ2-5, with a possible D match to TRBD1 (6 bases). Trimming shortened V by 0 bases and J by 3 bases, and 9 bases separated the two germline ends. The CDR3 is made up of 14 amino acids. CDR1 SGHRS and CDR2 YFSETQ come from the germline V gene. DNA for the CDR3: TGCGCCAGCAGCTTGGGACACAGGGAAGAGACCCAGTACTTC. This gives the protein CASSLGHREETQYF.

The rearrangement links TRBV2 to TRBJ1-1; D remains unclear. CDR3 length: 13 residues. Germline assignment: CDR1 SNHLY and CDR2 FYNNEI. The V end lost 4 bases, the J end lost 4 bases, and 10 bases lay between the germline ends. The CDR3 DNA reads as TGTGCCAGCAGTGTTCAGGAGGTCACTGAAGCTTTCTTT. This sequence encodes CASSVQEVTEAFF.

This chain uses TRBV7-2 with TRBJ1-2, with D perhaps TRBD1 (5 bases). This CDR3 contains 15 residues. The V and J ends lost 1 base and 5 bases respectively, with 14 bases between them. Germline lookup yields CDR1 SGHTA and CDR2 FQGNSA. The CDR3 here is CASSLESGQGYGYTF. The CDR3 DNA reads TGTGCCAGCAGCTTAGAATCCGGGCAGGGATATGGCTACACCTTC.